What follows are 27 T cell receptor beta chains derived from one specimen sequenced in a study of blood T cell repertoires in COVID-19. The method was immunoSEQ multiplex PCR; TCRdb's version includes in-frame clones alone and lacks a portion of them. The table records tens of thousands of clones, over 80% of them present only once. Sequencing was done on a sample of peripheral blood. The receptors here all came from a man aged 40-49 years with acute or convalescent COVID-19.

V usage is TRBV21-1 and J usage is TRBJ1-5; TRBD1 is the table's D call and was not checked against the DNA. TRBV21-1 is given as a pseudogene. CDR3 length: 16 residues. CDR3 protein: CASSPVGTGGLQPQHF. The CDR3 DNA reads as TGTGCCAGCAGCCCGGTTGGGACAGGGGGTTTGCAGCCCCAGCATTTT.

This chain joins TRBV14 and TRBJ1-6; D remains unclear. Germline V CDR1 and CDR2: SGHDN, FVKESK. The CDR3 runs 14 residues. V lost 0 bases to trimming and J lost 10 bases, with 10 bases between them. The CDR3 DNA is TGTGCCAGCAGCCAAGAATTTGTGAGCTCACCCCTCCACTTT. Translating it yields CASSQEFVSSPLHF.

This clone came up once. V usage is TRBV24-1 and J usage is TRBJ2-7; D is unclear. This CDR3 comprises 11 residues. Germline values: CDR1 KGHDR, CDR2 SFDVKD. Trimming took off 10 bases at V and 6 bases at J, with 12 bases between the two ends. The DNA for the CDR3 is TGTGCCACACCCCGGGTTATCGAGCAGTACGTC. Translated: CATPRVIEQYV.

This clone was seen more than once but under ten times. The chain links TRBV4-1 to TRBJ1-4; D not resolved. The V gene's germline CDR1 is MGHRA and CDR2 YSYEKL. The CDR3 is 16 residues long. Trimming removed 0 bases at V and 1 base at J, with 9 bases between. The CDR3, as DNA: TGCGCCAGCAGCCAAGAAGCGGCGGTAACTAATGAAAAACTGTTTTTT. This translates into CASSQEAAVTNEKLFF.

V and J are TRBV2 and TRBJ2-3; D perhaps matches TRBD1 (6 bases). CDR3 length: 15 residues. Germline assignment: CDR1 SNHLY and CDR2 FYNNEI. V lost 3 bases, J lost 2 bases, and 12 bases lay in between. The CDR3 sequence: CASSDTGITTDTQYF. DNA of the CDR3: TGTGCCAGCAGTGACACAGGGATCACCACAGATACGCAGTATTTT.

V and J are TRBV10-1 and TRBJ2-7, with D tentatively TRBD1 (6 bases). This CDR3 has 15 residues. The germline gives CDR1 WNHNN, CDR2 SYGVQD (reference sequence). V gave up 6 bases and J gave up 3 bases, with 18 bases separating them. CDR3: CASREDRYQDYEQYF. As DNA, the CDR3 is TGCGCCAGCAGGGAGGACAGATACCAAGACTACGAGCAGTACTTC.

The rearrangement joins TRBV24-1 to TRBJ2-3; D is perhaps TRBD2 (6 bases). The V and J ends lost 7 bases and 7 bases respectively, with 17 bases between them. This CDR3 contains 14 residues. Germline lookup yields CDR1 KGHDR and CDR2 SFDVKD. The CDR3 sequence: CATRPEPSAHTQYF. As DNA, the CDR3 is TGTGCCACCAGGCCCGAGCCTAGCGCCCATACGCAGTATTTT.

Points on this clone: The sample has other DNA sequences that encode this CDR3 too. This chain uses TRBV5-1 with TRBJ1-2; possible D gene TRBD1, 6 bases. With 5 bases removed from V and 4 bases from J, the gap between germline ends came to 9 bases. Germline values: CDR1 SGHRS, CDR2 YFSETQ. CDR3 length: 12 amino acids. CDR3 sequence (DNA): TGCGCCAGCAGTTGGGACACCTATGGCTACACCTTC. This sequence encodes CASSWDTYGYTF. The full variable domain, in which reference TRBV5-1 and TRBJ1-2 provide the parts outside the CDR3, is KAGVTQTPRYLIKTRGQQVTLSCSPISGHRSVSWYQQTPGQGLQFLFEYFSETQRNKGNFPGRFSGRQFSNSRSEMNVSTLELGDSALYLCASSWDTYGYTFGSGTRLTVV.

This chain connects TRBV2 to TRBJ1-4, with D perhaps matching TRBD1 (5 bases). Germline CDR1 SNHLY, CDR2 FYNNEI. V lost 5 bases, J lost 0 bases, and 19 bases lay in between. The length of the CDR3 is 18 residues. For the CDR3, the DNA is TGTGCCAGCAGTCCCTTGTCGGGCAGGGCTGCAACTAATGAAAAACTGTTTTTT. Its translation: CASSPLSGRAATNEKLFF.

This chain connects TRBV30 to TRBJ1-1; D ambiguous. The V end was cut by 0 bases, the J end by 4 bases, with 9 bases between. The CDR3 has 13 amino acids. The germline gives CDR1 GTSNPN, CDR2 SVGIG (reference sequence). CDR3 loop: CAWSVLRGTEAFF. In DNA, the CDR3 is TGTGCCTGGAGTGTACTTCGGGGCACTGAAGCTTTCTTT. The variable domain in full, with the rest retrieved from reference TRBV30 and TRBJ1-1, is SQTIHQWPATLVQPVGSPLSLECTVEGTSNPNLYWYRQAAGRGLQLLFYSVGIGQISSEVPQNLSASRPQDRQFILSSKKLLLSDSGFYLCAWSVLRGTEAFFGQGTRLTVV.

V is TRBV2 and J is TRBJ2-6; TRBD1 is a possible D gene (6 bases). CDR1 is SNHLY and CDR2 is FYNNEI in the germline V gene. The CDR3 has 15 residues. The ends were cut back, 2 bases at V and 8 bases at J, with 13 bases in the middle. CDR3: CASSERQGPSNVLTF. CDR3 nucleotide sequence: TGTGCCAGCAGTGAAAGGCAGGGGCCCTCCAACGTCCTGACTTTC.

The chain couples TRBV19 to TRBJ1-5; D is perhaps TRBD1 (5 bases). This CDR3 spans 13 amino acids. V dropped 3 bases and J dropped 11 bases, with 14 bases sitting between them. Germline V gene lookup returns CDR1 LNHDA and CDR2 SQIVND (reference sequence). CDR3 in amino acids: CASSMGRAETQHF. The DNA for the CDR3 is TGTGCCAGTAGTATGGGCAGGGCTGAGACCCAGCATTTT.

The chain joins TRBV7-8 to TRBJ2-7, with D possibly matching TRBD1 (6 bases). The CDR3 length is 15 residues. The germline CDR1 and CDR2 sequences are SGHVS and FQNEAQ. The V end was cut by 1 base, the J end by 5 bases, with 15 bases between. The CDR3 here is CASSLEGLRGNEQYV. The CDR3 region has the DNA TGTGCCAGCAGCTTAGAAGGACTCAGGGGTAACGAGCAGTACGTC.

The rearrangement uses TRBV19 and TRBJ1-1; D not resolved. Germline V lookup: CDR1 LNHDA, CDR2 SQIVND (reference sequence). The germline V and J ends were trimmed by 4 bases and 1 base, with 7 bases remaining between them. The length of the CDR3 is 13 residues. CDR3: CASSNTPNTEAFF. The CDR3 region has the DNA TGTGCCAGTAGTAATACACCGAACACTGAAGCTTTCTTT. The full variable domain, completed using reference TRBV19 and TRBJ1-1, is DGGITQSPKYLFRKEGQNVTLSCEQNLNHDAMYWYRQDPGQGLRLIYYSQIVNDFQKGDIAEGYSVSREKKESFPLTVTSAQKNPTAFYLCASSNTPNTEAFFGQGTRLTVV.

This clone has more than one count but fewer than ten. The chain carries TRBV12-3 or TRBV12-4 and TRBJ2-5; TRBD2 might be the D (6 bases). The V gene lost 9 bases and the J gene lost 0 bases, with 11 bases spanning the gap. This CDR3 region has 13 residues. The CDR3 region is CASRRGYQETQYF. For the CDR3, the DNA is TGTGCCAGTCGTCGGGGGTACCAAGAGACCCAGTACTTC.

This clone was detected only once. The genes are TRBV6-1 and TRBJ2-7; maybe TRBD2 (5 bases). CDR1 is MNHNS and CDR2 is SASEGT in the germline V gene. CDR3 length equals 15 residues. The ends were cut back, 3 bases at V and 4 bases at J, with 16 bases in the middle. CDR3 loop: CASSEVTTSGYEQYF. The CDR3 DNA reads TGTGCCAGCAGTGAGGTGACTACTTCAGGTTACGAGCAGTACTTC.

The CDR3, as DNA: TGTGCCAGCAGCACAAACAGGGCTGGGGCCAACGTCCTGACTTTC. Translated: CASSTNRAGANVLTF. This chain links TRBV2 with TRBJ2-6, with D perhaps TRBD1 (6 bases). The CDR3 extends over 15 amino acids. Germline CDR1 reads SNHLY; CDR2 reads FYNNEI. Trimming stripped 6 bases from V and 2 bases from J, with 11 bases between.

The chain links TRBV5-1 to TRBJ2-7; D is possibly TRBD1 (6 bases). This CDR3 has 13 amino acids. The germline V gene encodes CDR1 SGHRS and CDR2 YFSETQ. V was cut by 5 bases and J by 2 bases, with 11 bases left in between. CDR3 DNA sequence: TGCGCCAGCAGTACCGGGACAACCTACGAGCAGTACTTC. Protein: CASSTGTTYEQYF.

The rearrangement joins TRBV30 to TRBJ1-5; TRBD1 matches at 7 bases. The CDR3 sequence is 13 residues long. The germline V gene encodes CDR1 GTSNPN and CDR2 SVGIG (reference sequence). Unmatched junction bases numbered 4, after V lost 3 bases and J lost 5 bases. CDR3 DNA: TGTGCCTGGAGGACAGGGCAGCATCAGCCCCAGCATTTT. This sequence encodes CAWRTGQHQPQHF.

The chain combines TRBV6-1 with TRBJ2-1; D not certain. This CDR3 contains 16 residues. The germline V and J ends were trimmed by 0 bases and 2 bases, with 11 bases remaining between them. Germline V gene lookup returns CDR1 MNHNS and CDR2 SASEGT. CDR3 sequence: CASSEATLAAYNEQFF. The CDR3 coding sequence is TGTGCCAGCAGTGAAGCCACCCTGGCGGCCTACAATGAGCAGTTCTTC.

The chain employs TRBV30 and TRBJ2-5; 10 positions match TRBD2. Trimming cost V 4 bases and J 4 bases; bases outside gene matches: 6. Germline CDR1 and CDR2: GTSNPN and SVGIG (reference sequence). The CDR3 contains 14 residues. As DNA, the CDR3 is TGTGCCTGGAAAAGCGGGAGGGCCCGAGAGACCCAGTACTTC. It translates to CAWKSGRARETQYF.

The V gene is TRBV6-6, the J gene TRBJ2-7, with TRBD1 matching 8 bases. CDR1 and CDR2 (germline): MNHNY, SVGAGI (reference sequence). This CDR3 has 13 residues. With 6 bases clipped from V and 6 bases from J, the junction kept 7 bases outside the gene matches. The CDR3, as DNA: TGTGCCAGCAGCCTCGGACAGGGAAGCGAGCAGTACGTC. Translated, it gives CASSLGQGSEQYV.

This chain links TRBV12-5 with TRBJ2-1, with D possibly matching TRBD2 (6 bases). Trimming removed 7 bases at V and 9 bases at J, with 22 bases between. In germline, CDR1 is LGHNT, CDR2 FRNRAP. This CDR3 contains 15 residues. The CDR3 protein is CASDLGTAPGSEQFF. In nucleotides, the CDR3 is TGTGCTAGTGACCTAGGGACTGCCCCGGGATCTGAGCAGTTCTTC.

The chain is built from TRBV27 and TRBJ2-7; the match to TRBD2 covers 7 bases. Germline assignment: CDR1 MNHEY and CDR2 SMNVEV (reference sequence). This CDR3 has 17 amino acids. With 8 bases clipped from V and 0 bases from J, the junction kept 16 bases outside the gene matches. The CDR3 DNA reads as TGTGCCAGCTCCCCCTCTGCCCTAGCGGCCATCTCCTACGAGCAGTACTTC. Protein: CASSPSALAAISYEQYF.

The chain is built from TRBV6-5 and TRBJ1-2; 7 bases are a match to TRBD1. V gave up 6 bases and J gave up 7 bases; unmatched junction bases: 2. There are 11 residues in the CDR3. Germline values: CDR1 MNHEY, CDR2 SVGAGI. The DNA of the CDR3 is TGTGCCAGCAGAAACAGGGGTGGCTACACCTTC. This gives the protein CASRNRGGYTF.

J is TRBJ1-2 and V is TRBV5-1; TRBD1 aligns across 8 bases. The V gene's germline CDR1 is SGHRS and CDR2 YFSETQ. This CDR3 region has 13 residues. V lost 4 bases, J lost 8 bases, and 7 bases stayed unmatched. Here the CDR3 DNA reads TGCGCCAGCAGCCTGACAGGGGCGATGGGCTACACCTTC. Translated: CASSLTGAMGYTF. Based on the CDR3 plus reference TRBV5-1 and TRBJ1-2, the full variable domain is KAGVTQTPRYLIKTRGQQVTLSCSPISGHRSVSWYQQTPGQGLQFLFEYFSETQRNKGNFPGRFSGRQFSNSRSEMNVSTLELGDSALYLCASSLTGAMGYTFGSGTRLTVV.

The chain links TRBV6-5 to TRBJ2-1, with 9 bases fitting TRBD1. Looked up from germline, CDR1 is MNHEY and CDR2 is SVGAGI. The CDR3 loop spans 15 amino acids. With V trimmed by 6 bases and J by 1 base, 4 bases remained unmatched. The chain's CDR3 is CASSRTGDSYNEQFF. The CDR3 DNA follows: TGTGCCAGCAGCCGGACAGGGGATTCCTACAATGAGCAGTTCTTC.